This T cell receptor (beta chain) was recovered during a study of OX40 agonist ivuxolimab in advanced cancers. Looking at the study overall: In this cohort, patients received ivuxolimab, an agonistic anti-OX40 (CD134) antibody. Study conclusions and caveats: At 0.1 to 3.0 mg/kg and by week 6, CD4+ and CD8+ T cells in the blood had expanded clonally. No antigen was identified for the clonally expanded peripheral T cells.

Excluded were patients having autoimmune disease history or systemic immunosuppression. A note on this clone: As yet, its antigen is unknown.

Trimming shortened V by 0 bases and J by 6 bases, and 11 bases separated the two germline ends. Germline loops: CDR1 LGHNA, CDR2 YSLEER. CDR3 length: 15 residues. The repertoire was sequenced with immunoSEQ multiplex PCR; TCRdb's copy has only in-frame clones and lacks some. The table has about 75,000 clones, around 86% seen once; the top ten hold approximately 7.7%. This sequence originates from an adult with an advanced solid tumor such as melanoma, head and neck, liver or kidney cancer. The V call is TRBV4-3, the J call TRBJ2-2; D not resolved. The specimen was CD4+ or CD8+ T cells sorted from blood, collected in a trial of the OX40 agonist ivuxolimab. This CDR3 reads CASSQEPTFPGELFF. The CDR3 DNA sequence: TGCGCCAGCAGCCAAGAACCTACCTTCCCCGGGGAGCTGTTTTTT.